This section outlines one TCR beta chain sequence together with its context. V lost 0 bases, J lost 4 bases, and 6 bases lay in between. The germline V gene has CDR1 MNHEY and CDR2 SVGAGI. The CDR3 is 14 residues long. These data belong to a study of control samples from healthy donors and cancer patients. The table came from immunoSEQ multiplex PCR; TCRdb's copy has only in-frame clones and leaves some out. The data contain around 100,000 clones, 88% of them singletons. The sample taken for sequencing was blood. The TCR comes from a man aged 25 to 40 in good health. V usage is TRBV6-5 and J usage is TRBJ2-2; D call uncertain. The CDR3 loop is CASSYSTATGELFF. The CDR3 DNA follows: TGTGCCAGCAGTTACTCCACGGCCACCGGGGAGCTGTTTTTT.